These T cell receptor beta chains were read from a single sample in a study of blood T cells in healthy people across ages. MiXCR was run by TCRdb on the 5' RACE reads, yielding one entry per CDR3 protein. Among fewer than 950,000 distinct CDR3 sequences, 30% to 45% were seen once, and the ten largest hold over 10%. The sequencing input was blood. The receptors were sampled from a man aged 18 to 29 in good health. The CDR3 runs from the conserved cysteine through the conserved F or W. Each record gives: CDR3 protein, CDR3 DNA, D gene, clone size, J gene, V gene. The D gene is left open where the match is weak. Not all rows give a size; the values are once, few, many and, for expanded clones, a class.

CASSLAISREGDTQYF,TGCGCCAGCAGCTTGGCAATATCAAGGGAAGGAGATACGCAGTATTTT,-,few,TRBJ2-3,TRBV5-1
CSAPIDTEAFF,TGCAGTGCCCCGATCGACACTGAAGCTTTCTTT,-,-,TRBJ1-1,TRBV20-1
CATSDSRQEYNYGYTF,TGTGCCACCAGTGATTCGAGACAGGAGTATAACTATGGCTACACCTTC,-,-,TRBJ1-2,TRBV24-1
CRIGTDVPANYGYTF,TGCAGGATTGGGACCGACGTCCCAGCTAACTATGGCTACACCTTC,-,many,TRBJ1-2,TRBV20-1
CASSLARGEETQYF,TGCGCCAGCAGCTTGGCACGGGGAGAAGAGACCCAGTACTTC,-,once,TRBJ2-5,TRBV5-1
CASSSDGAFHF,TGCGCCAGCAGCTCCGACGGGGCATTCCACTTC,-,-,TRBJ2-4,TRBV5-1
CASSLRGAATDTQYF,TGTGCCAGCAGCTTAAGAGGGGCGGCCACAGATACGCAGTATTTT,-,-,TRBJ2-3,TRBV7-9
CAISDIPGANGYTF,TGTGCCATCAGCGATATTCCGGGAGCCAATGGCTACACCTTC,-,few,TRBJ1-2,TRBV10-3
CAIQEGPYSNQPQHF,TGTGCCATCCAGGAGGGTCCTTATAGCAATCAGCCCCAGCATTTT,-,many,TRBJ1-5,TRBV10-3
CASSRGRDFQPQHF,TGTGCCAGCAGCCGCGGCAGGGATTTTCAGCCCCAGCATTTT,-,-,TRBJ1-5,TRBV6-2/TRBV6-3
CSARIRGNTYNSPLHF,TGCAGTGCTAGAATCCGCGGGAATACCTATAATTCACCCCTCCACTTT,-,-,TRBJ1-6,TRBV20-1
CASSLGDRSGGYEQYF,TGTGCCAGCAGCTTAGGAGATCGGTCGGGGGGTTACGAGCAGTACTTC,TRBD2,few,TRBJ2-7,TRBV7-2
CAISKGQETYEQYF,TGTGCCATCAGTAAAGGACAGGAGACCTACGAGCAGTACTTC,TRBD1,many,TRBJ2-7,TRBV10-3
CSARDPNVGQPQHF,TGCAGTGCTAGAGATCCCAACGTTGGGCAGCCCCAGCATTTT,-,few,TRBJ1-5,TRBV20-1
CASSFSRRNSYEQYF,TGTGCCAGCAGTTTTTCTCGACGGAACTCGTACGAGCAGTACTTC,-,many,TRBJ2-7,TRBV12-3/TRBV12-4
CASSPNRLAGGGNEQFF,TGTGCCAGCAGTCCAAACAGACTAGCGGGGGGGGGAAATGAGCAGTTCTTC,TRBD2,-,TRBJ2-1,TRBV28
CASSLVPSPDAFF,TGTGCCAGCAGCTTAGTTCCCTCTCCAGATGCTTTCTTT,-,few,TRBJ1-1,TRBV7-9
CAISESLGRLSSYNEQFF,TGTGCCATCAGTGAAAGCTTGGGACGCCTGAGCTCCTACAATGAGCAGTTCTTC,-,few,TRBJ2-1,TRBV10-3
CASSDSLGSNQPQHF,TGTGCCAGCAGTGATAGTTTGGGCTCCAATCAGCCCCAGCATTTT,-,-,TRBJ1-5,TRBV2
CAIEAPGLVGSYEQYF,TGTGCCATCGAAGCCCCGGGCCTCGTGGGCTCCTACGAGCAGTACTTC,-,-,TRBJ2-7,TRBV7-2
CASSLGYLAGYNEQFF,TGTGCCAGCAGTTTAGGGTATCTAGCGGGCTACAATGAGCAGTTCTTC,TRBD2,-,TRBJ2-1,TRBV28
CASSEARAAGGLSTDTQYF,TGTGCCAGCAGCGAAGCGCGGGCAGCGGGGGGGTTAAGCACAGATACGCAGTATTTT,-,-,TRBJ2-3,TRBV21-1
CARSQVGSGGAFEQYF,TGCGCCAGGAGCCAAGTAGGTAGCGGGGGGGCGTTTGAGCAGTACTTC,TRBD2,-,TRBJ2-5,TRBV4-3
CASSQDPWQGAENQPQHF,TGCGCCAGCAGCCAAGACCCGTGGCAGGGGGCGGAAAATCAGCCCCAGCATTTT,TRBD1,few,TRBJ1-5,TRBV4-1
CASSAAPTRRENIQYF,TGTGCCAGCAGCGCTGCCCCGACCCGGCGGGAAAACATTCAGTACTTC,-,many,TRBJ2-4,TRBV9
CASSQRTGGTYEQYF,TGCGCCAGCAGCCAAAGGACAGGTGGGACCTACGAGCAGTACTTC,TRBD1,-,TRBJ2-7,TRBV4-3
CASSPDGGGSRGYTF,TGCGCCAGCAGCCCTGATGGGGGGGGCTCAAGAGGCTACACCTTC,-,-,TRBJ1-2,TRBV5-1
CSARGLLDAQTGQPQHF,TGCAGTGCTAGAGGCCTGTTGGACGCCCAAACCGGTCAGCCCCAGCATTTT,-,-,TRBJ1-5,TRBV20-1
CSASPTGTYEQFF,TGCAGTGCTAGCCCCACAGGGACCTACGAGCAGTTCTTC,-,-,TRBJ2-1,TRBV20-1
CASSFSVADHNEQFF,TGTGCCAGCAGCTTCAGTGTAGCGGACCACAATGAGCAGTTCTTC,-,few,TRBJ2-1,TRBV11-2
CATSDSGGKPYEQYF,TGTGCCACCAGTGATTCAGGGGGGAAACCCTACGAGCAGTACTTC,-,-,TRBJ2-7,TRBV24-1
CASSLRRGGFTF,TGTGCCAGCAGCTTAAGAAGGGGAGGGTTCACCTTC,-,-,TRBJ1-2,TRBV7-9
CASREWWRVGPPFF,TGTGCCAGCAGGGAGTGGTGGCGGGTGGGCCCCCCGTTCTTC,-,-,TRBJ2-1,TRBV5-6
CASSYSRGSEQYF,TGTGCCAGCAGTTACTCTCGGGGGAGCGAGCAGTACTTC,-,-,TRBJ2-7,TRBV6-5
CASSPRGVGAKNIQYF,TGTGCCAGCAGTCCCCGGGGCGTTGGTGCCAAAAACATTCAGTACTTC,-,once,TRBJ2-4,TRBV28
CASSFYNTEAFF,TGTGCCAGCAGCTTCTATAACACTGAAGCTTTCTTT,-,-,TRBJ1-1,TRBV5-6
CASSVAGRGNTGELFF,TGTGCCAGCAGCGTAGCTGGCAGGGGGAACACCGGGGAGCTGTTTTTT,-,-,TRBJ2-2,TRBV9
CAISELTGHEQYF,TGTGCCATCAGTGAGCTGACTGGCCACGAGCAGTACTTC,-,-,TRBJ2-7,TRBV10-3
CSAGQGGDTIYF,TGCAGTGCCGGGCAGGGAGGAGACACCATATATTTT,-,-,TRBJ1-3,TRBV20-1
CASSLTDGLGTNTQYF,TGCGCCAGCAGCTTGACGGACGGATTGGGCACGAATACGCAGTATTTT,-,few,TRBJ2-3,TRBV5-1
CASSRGTAYEQYF,TGTGCCAGCAGCAGAGGGACAGCCTACGAGCAGTACTTC,TRBD1,many,TRBJ2-7,TRBV12-3/TRBV12-4
CASSQDWVDRKDAFF,TGTGCCAGCAGCCAAGATTGGGTTGACAGGAAGGATGCTTTCTTT,-,few,TRBJ1-1,TRBV4-2
CASSLVSAGLSGNEQFF,TGTGCCAGCAGCTTAGTCTCGGCGGGGCTATCTGGCAATGAGCAGTTCTTC,-,few,TRBJ2-1,TRBV7-8
CSGRGNTQYF,TGCAGTGGCCGGGGAAATACGCAGTATTTT,-,few,TRBJ2-3,TRBV20-1
CASSHSTGGPEAFF,TGCGCCAGCAGCCACTCCACAGGGGGCCCTGAAGCTTTCTTT,TRBD1,-,TRBJ1-1,TRBV4-3
CASSLRFGEQFF,TGTGCCAGCAGTTTACGGTTCGGGGAGCAGTTCTTC,-,many,TRBJ2-1,TRBV27
CAWSGGLATYEQYF,TGTGCCTGGAGCGGGGGACTAGCTACCTACGAGCAGTACTTC,TRBD2,-,TRBJ2-7,TRBV30
CASSFRESGANVLTF,TGTGCCAGCAGCTTTAGGGAGTCAGGGGCCAACGTCCTGACTTTC,-,-,TRBJ2-6,TRBV5-5
CASSLDLGGETQYF,TGCGCCAGCAGCTTGGATCTCGGCGGGGAGACCCAGTACTTC,-,few,TRBJ2-5,TRBV5-1
CASSFSSGSFETQYF,TGCGCCAGCAGCTTTTCTAGCGGGAGTTTCGAGACCCAGTACTTC,TRBD2,-,TRBJ2-5,TRBV5-1
CASKNINEQYF,TGCGCCAGCAAAAATATCAACGAGCAGTACTTC,-,-,TRBJ2-7,TRBV5-1
CTISESRAADNQPQHF,TGTACCATCAGTGAGAGTAGGGCAGCCGATAATCAGCCCCAGCATTTT,-,-,TRBJ1-5,TRBV10-3
CASSPRQGRNSPLHF,TGTGCCAGTAGCCCAAGACAGGGCCGAAATTCACCCCTCCACTTT,TRBD1,few,TRBJ1-6,TRBV19